Sequencing of this TCR beta chain was carried out in a study of blood T cell repertoires in COVID-19. Study overall: Material from acute and convalescent COVID-19 was sourced from the United States, Italy and Spain.

Germline CDR1 reads KGHSH; CDR2 reads LQKENI. V lost 3 bases and J lost 3; bases outside the gene matches: 9. There are 17 residues in the CDR3. TCRdb's copy holds only in-frame clones and misses some; the assay was immunoSEQ multiplex PCR. The sample shows 300,000 or so clones, roughly nine tenths of them seen only once. The age range of participants was about 18 to 95 years, with residence in fewer than 25 US areas. Each participant's cohort was designated according to participant-reported clinical history. Resolution of symptoms, clearance, or two negative PCRs was present in recovered Cohort 3 donors.

This chain links TRBV18 with TRBJ2-2; 8 nucleotides agree with TRBD1. The clonotype originates from a woman younger than 45 who had recovered from COVID-19. The sequencing sample was made of PBMCs or T cells enriched from blood (not recorded which). The CDR3 protein is CASSPLQGQGYTGELFF. CDR3 sequence (DNA): TGTGCCAGCTCACCGCTCCAAGGACAGGGATACACCGGGGAGCTGTTTTTT.